Following are 8 T cell receptor beta chains from one sample sequenced in a study of blood T cell repertoires in COVID-19. Generated by immunoSEQ multiplex PCR, the TCRdb table keeps only in-frame clones and is missing some. The sample consists of 110,000 or so clones, approximately 70% of them appearing once. The material sequenced was peripheral blood. The receptors were gathered from a woman in her thirties or forties with acute or convalescent COVID-19.

The V call is TRBV7-7, the J call TRBJ2-5; the match to TRBD1 covers 8 bases. V shed 1 base and J 1 base; nucleotides not matched to a gene: 8. Germline CDR1 and CDR2: SSHAT and FNYEAQ (reference sequence). This CDR3 is built from 17 residues. The CDR3 is CASSLGGLRGRQETQYF. The CDR3 nucleotides read TGTGCCAGCAGCTTAGGGGGTCTCAGGGGGCGCCAAGAGACCCAGTACTTC.

This chain connects TRBV9 to TRBJ2-5; no reliable D call. The CDR3 runs 13 residues. Trimming left V 0 bases short and J 5 bases short, with 8 bases between. The germline gives CDR1 SGDLS, CDR2 YYNGEE. CDR3 amino acids: CASSVDKRETQYF. The DNA for the CDR3 is TGTGCCAGCAGCGTAGATAAGAGGGAGACCCAGTACTTC.

In nucleotides, the CDR3 is TGTGCTAGTGGTAGCGGGGGCTGGAGTGAGCAGTTCTTC. Encoded protein: CASGSGGWSEQFF. The chain employs TRBV12-5 and TRBJ2-1, with TRBD2 matching 8 bases. The CDR3 consists of 13 residues. Germline CDR1 and CDR2: LGHNT and FRNRAP. Losses at the gene ends were 5 bases for V and 9 bases for J; bases not matched to a gene: 6. The full variable domain, rest sourced from reference TRBV12-5 and TRBJ2-1, is DARVTQTPRHKVTEMGQEVTMRCQPILGHNTVFWYRQTMMQGLELLAYFRNRAPLDDSGMPKDRFSAEMPDATLATLKIQPSEPRDSAVYFCASGSGGWSEQFFGPGTRLTVL.

The V call is TRBV18, the J call TRBJ2-5; unclear D gene. The germline V gene encodes CDR1 KGHSH and CDR2 LQKENI. V was shortened by 3 bases and J by 5 bases, with 13 bases between the two germline ends. This CDR3 has 14 amino acids. As DNA, the CDR3 is TGTGCCAGCTCACCTATTGAGGATTATGAGACCCAGTACTTC. Its translation: CASSPIEDYETQYF.

This clone was picked up a small number of times. J is TRBJ2-3 and V is TRBV30, with a weak D call TRBD2 (6 bases). The germline V gene has CDR1 GTSNPN and CDR2 SVGIG (reference sequence). The CDR3 consists of 13 residues. Between the trimmed V and J ends, which lost 6 bases and 1 base, there was a span of 11 bases. The CDR3 protein is CACAPGGTDTQYF. The CDR3 nucleotides read TGTGCCTGTGCGCCGGGGGGCACAGATACGCAGTATTTT.

This clone showed up just a few times. The genes are TRBV5-4 and TRBJ1-1; no definite D call. With 0 bases removed from V and 2 bases from J, the gap between germline ends came to 11 bases. Germline V gene sequence: CDR1 SGHNT, CDR2 YYREEE (reference sequence). The CDR3 has 15 amino acids. The CDR3 coding sequence is TGTGCCAGCAGCTTGGACAGTCTTTCTAACACTGAAGCTTTCTTT. Its translation: CASSLDSLSNTEAFF. Combining the CDR3 with reference TRBV5-4 and TRBJ1-1 gives the whole variable domain ETGVTQSPTHLIKTRGQQVTLRCSSQSGHNTVSWYQQALGQGPQFIFQYYREEENGRGNFPPRFSGLQFPNYSSELNVNALELDDSALYLCASSLDSLSNTEAFFGQGTRLTVV.

The V gene is TRBV18, the J gene TRBJ2-5, with 9 bases that match TRBD1. The junction had 7 bases not matched to a gene; V was cut back by 2 bases and J by 3 bases. The CDR3 runs 16 residues. Looked up from germline, CDR1 is KGHSH and CDR2 is LQKENI. The CDR3 nucleotides read TGTGCCAGCTCACCATCGAACAGGGGGCTGGAAGAGACCCAGTACTTC. It encodes CASSPSNRGLEETQYF.

In DNA, the CDR3 is TGTGCCAGCAGTTCATACATTGATTCACCCCTCCACTTT. Translation gives CASSSYIDSPLHF. The chain links TRBV6-4 to TRBJ1-6; D uncertain. The CDR3 runs 13 residues. The germline gives CDR1 MRHNA, CDR2 SNTAGT. The V end was cut by 5 bases, the J end by 8 bases, with 10 bases between.